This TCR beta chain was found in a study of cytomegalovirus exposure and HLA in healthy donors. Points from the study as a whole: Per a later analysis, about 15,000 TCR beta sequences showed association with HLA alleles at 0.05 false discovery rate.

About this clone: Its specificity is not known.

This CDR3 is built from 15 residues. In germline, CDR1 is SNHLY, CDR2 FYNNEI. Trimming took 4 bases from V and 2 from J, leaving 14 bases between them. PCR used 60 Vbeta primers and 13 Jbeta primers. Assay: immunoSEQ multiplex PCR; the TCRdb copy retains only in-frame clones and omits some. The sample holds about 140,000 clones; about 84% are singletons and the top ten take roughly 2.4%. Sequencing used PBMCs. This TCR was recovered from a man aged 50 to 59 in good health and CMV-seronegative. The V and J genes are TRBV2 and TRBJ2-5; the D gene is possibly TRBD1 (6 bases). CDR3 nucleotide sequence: TGTGCCAGCAGTGGGTTCGCAGGGACACAAGAGACCCAGTACTTC. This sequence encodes CASSGFAGTQETQYF.